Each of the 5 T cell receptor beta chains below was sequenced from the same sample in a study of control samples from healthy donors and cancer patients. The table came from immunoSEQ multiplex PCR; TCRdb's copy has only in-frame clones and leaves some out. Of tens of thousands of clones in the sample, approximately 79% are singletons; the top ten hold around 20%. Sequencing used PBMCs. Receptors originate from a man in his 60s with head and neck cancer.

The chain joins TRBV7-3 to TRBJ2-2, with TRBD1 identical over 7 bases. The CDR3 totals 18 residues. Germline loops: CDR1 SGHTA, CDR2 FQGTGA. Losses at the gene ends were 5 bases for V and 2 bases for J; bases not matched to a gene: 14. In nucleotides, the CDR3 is TGTGCCAGCAGCACATCCTCTCGACAGGGAAAAAACACCGGGGAGCTGTTTTTT. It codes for CASSTSSRQGKNTGELFF.

CDR3 protein: CASSDRDRGYSNQPQHF. CDR3 nucleotides: TGCGCCAGCAGTGACCGGGACAGGGGGTATAGCAATCAGCCCCAGCATTTT. This chain links TRBV10-2 with TRBJ1-5; 11 bases map to TRBD1. The CDR3 extends over 17 amino acids. Trimming took 3 bases from V and 0 from J; bases not matched to a gene: 4. CDR1 and CDR2 from the germline V gene are WSHSY and SAAADI.

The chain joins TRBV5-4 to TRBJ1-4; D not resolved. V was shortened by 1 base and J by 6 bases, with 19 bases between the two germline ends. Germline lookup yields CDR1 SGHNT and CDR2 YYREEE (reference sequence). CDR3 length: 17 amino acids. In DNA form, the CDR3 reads TGTGCCAGCAGCTTGTTGATGACGGGTCCGGGCGATGAAAAACTGTTTTTT. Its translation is CASSLLMTGPGDEKLFF.

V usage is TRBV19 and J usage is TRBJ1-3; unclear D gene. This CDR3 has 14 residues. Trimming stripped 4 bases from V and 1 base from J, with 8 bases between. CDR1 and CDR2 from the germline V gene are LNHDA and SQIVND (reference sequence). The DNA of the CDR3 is TGTGCCAGTAGTAGACAAATTTCTGGAAACACCATATATTTT. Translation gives CASSRQISGNTIYF.

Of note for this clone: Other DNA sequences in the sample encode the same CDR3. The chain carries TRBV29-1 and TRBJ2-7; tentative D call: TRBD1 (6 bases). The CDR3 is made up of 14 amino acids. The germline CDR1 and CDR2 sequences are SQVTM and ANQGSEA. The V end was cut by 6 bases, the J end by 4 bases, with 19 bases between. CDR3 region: CSVAAEDRLYEQYF. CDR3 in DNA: TGCAGCGTCGCCGCAGAAGACAGGCTTTACGAGCAGTACTTC.